These 6 T cell receptor beta chains were all obtained from the same sample, sequenced in a study of vaccination effects on CD4 cells after COVID-19. Pools of viral peptides were used by the ViraFEST assay to expand antigen-specific CD4+ T cells ahead of sequencing. Cells that had been cultured for approximately ten days were the source of isolated CD4+ T cells. Of the BNT162b2 and mRNA-1273 vaccines, participants received two doses of one or the other. These receptors lack a known antigen. Here immunoSEQ multiplex PCR was the method, and the copy in TCRdb shows in-frame clones only, minus some. The sample holds fewer than 25,000 clones; 77% are singletons and the top ten take around 25%. The sequencing used CD4+ T cells from PBMCs cultured with HCoV-NL63 spike peptides, collected after COVID-19 vaccination. Receptor source: a human donor who received a COVID-19 vaccine.

The CDR3 loop is CASSEFIRAGETQYF. In DNA, the CDR3 is TGTGCCAGCAGTGAGTTTATCAGGGCTGGGGAGACCCAGTACTTC. V is TRBV6-1 and J is TRBJ2-5; tentatively, D is TRBD1 (5 bases). The CDR3 loop spans 15 amino acids. Germline V gene sequence: CDR1 MNHNS, CDR2 SASEGT. V dropped 3 bases and J dropped 5 bases, with 16 bases sitting between them.

This chain uses TRBV12-3 or TRBV12-4 with TRBJ1-1; D not resolved. The CDR3 consists of 13 residues. With 0 bases removed from V and 1 base from J, the gap between germline ends came to 3 bases. DNA for the CDR3: TGTGCCAGCAGTTTAGCCGGGAACACTGAAGCTTTCTTT. Residues: CASSLAGNTEAFF.

This clone was detected only once. V is TRBV15 and J is TRBJ2-5; D is possibly TRBD2 (6 bases). Trimming left V 1 base short and J 4 bases short, with 10 bases between. The germline V gene has CDR1 LNHNV and CDR2 YYDKDF (reference sequence). The CDR3 is 14 residues long. CDR3 loop: CATSRAGVGETQYF. The CDR3 DNA reads as TGTGCCACCAGCAGAGCGGGGGTAGGAGAGACCCAGTACTTC.

This chain uses TRBV11-2 with TRBJ2-7, with D unclear. The CDR3 extends over 17 amino acids. Per the germline V gene, CDR1 is SGHAT and CDR2 is FQNNGV. V lost 0 bases and J lost 1, with 16 bases in between. The CDR3 region has the DNA TGTGCCAGCAGCTTAGACCCCCGGGCGGTGTGGTCCTACGAGCAGTACTTC. It codes for CASSLDPRAVWSYEQYF. Based on the CDR3 plus reference TRBV11-2 and TRBJ2-7, the full variable domain is EAGVAQSPRYKIIEKRQSVAFWCNPISGHATLYWYQQILGQGPKLLIQFQNNGVVDDSQLPKDRFSAERLKGVDSTLKIQPAKLEDSAVYLCASSLDPRAVWSYEQYFGPGTRLTVT.

The V and J genes are TRBV5-1 and TRBJ2-7; 8 bases line up with TRBD2. J was trimmed by 6 bases and V by 3 bases; bases with no gene match: 11. Germline-derived CDR1 and CDR2 are SGHRS and YFSETQ. There are 15 residues in the CDR3. CDR3 residues: CASSYSGTRVGEQYF. As DNA, the CDR3 is TGCGCCAGCAGCTACTCCGGGACTAGAGTTGGCGAGCAGTACTTC.

The chain employs TRBV7-9 and TRBJ2-1; possibly TRBD2 for D (5 bases). Germline CDR1 and CDR2: SEHNR and FQNEAQ (reference sequence). With 9 bases removed from V and 4 bases from J, the gap between germline ends came to 13 bases. This CDR3 is built from 13 residues. Here the CDR3 reads CASWTPIYNEQFF. The CDR3 DNA is TGTGCCAGTTGGACTCCAATTTACAATGAGCAGTTCTTC.